This TCR beta chain was retrieved from a study of a mutant IDH1 vaccine in newly diagnosed glioma. In the study overall: Patients under treatment included about 60% males and 37.5% females and had a mean age of approximately 40 years. Whole-study findings and limits: Researchers report vaccine-induced immune responses in 93.3% of patients.

Time point indicated: week 5, during vaccination. Each dose of the vaccine consisted of 300 ug of mutant IDH1 20-mer peptide, with topical imiquimod. Profiling relied on immunoSEQ multiplex PCR, and the TCRdb table lists in-frame clones only, not all of them. The repertoire holds roughly 54,000 clones, with around 81% as singletons. The CDR3 loop spans 14 amino acids. Germline CDR1 reads KGHSH; CDR2 reads LQKENI. Trimming stripped 0 bases from V and 6 bases from J, with 12 bases between. About this clone: Antigen specificity is unknown.

The sequenced sample was PBMCs, obtained from a glioma patient whose treatment included an IDH1 peptide vaccine. The gene calls are TRBV18 and TRBJ2-7, with no clear D. This TCR derives from a man aged 25 to 40 with glioma. The CDR3 DNA reads TGTGCCAGCTCACCACCTGGCTTCTCCGGCGAGCAGTACTTC. It codes for CASSPPGFSGEQYF.